These 30 T cell receptor beta chains share one sample of origin, sequenced in a study of blood T cell repertoires in COVID-19. Assay: immunoSEQ multiplex PCR; the TCRdb copy retains only in-frame clones and omits some. The sample contains hundreds of thousands of clones, around 91% of which appear only once. The source material was PBMCs or T cells enriched from blood (not recorded which). The receptors originated from a man younger than 40 who had been exposed to COVID-19.

The rearrangement uses TRBV2 and TRBJ2-7, with 8 bases lining up with TRBD2. Germline values: CDR1 SNHLY, CDR2 FYNNEI. The CDR3 covers 17 residues. V gave up 3 bases and J gave up 5 bases; unmatched junction bases: 15. CDR3: CASSDPAGVLGVDEQYF. Written as DNA, the CDR3 is TGTGCCAGCAGTGACCCAGCGGGGGTACTGGGAGTCGACGAGCAGTACTTC.

This sequence joins TRBV13 and TRBJ2-3; 13 positions agree with TRBD2. CDR1 is PRHDT, CDR2 FYEKMQ, per germline (reference sequence). V dropped 5 bases and J dropped 6; count of bases not matched to a gene: 5. The CDR3 length is 15 residues. The CDR3 loop is CASSPGTSGVDTQYF. In nucleotides, the CDR3 is TGTGCCAGCAGCCCCGGGACTAGCGGGGTTGATACGCAGTATTTT.

The chain links TRBV7-9 to TRBJ2-7; 12 bases agree with TRBD1. The length of the CDR3 is 15 residues. Germline V gene lookup returns CDR1 SEHNR and CDR2 FQNEAQ (reference sequence). Trimming cost V 5 bases and J 5 bases; bases outside gene matches: 7. The chain's CDR3 is CASSLTGTGGDEQYF. CDR3 in DNA: TGTGCCAGCAGCCTAACCGGGACAGGGGGCGACGAGCAGTACTTC. Full variable domain (rest looked up from reference TRBV7-9 and TRBJ2-7): DTGVSQNPRHKITKRGQNVTFRCDPISEHNRLYWYRQTLGQGPEFLTYFQNEAQLEKSRLLSDRFSAERPKGSFSTLEIQRTEQGDSAMYLCASSLTGTGGDEQYFGPGTRLTVT.

The genes are TRBV2 and TRBJ1-6, with TRBD1 matching 8 bases. Looked up from germline, CDR1 is SNHLY and CDR2 is FYNNEI. CDR3 size: 13 residues. Losses at the gene ends were 8 bases for V and 9 bases for J; bases not matched to a gene: 6. This chain's CDR3 is CASGTQGGSPLHF. The CDR3, as DNA: TGTGCCAGCGGAACACAGGGGGGTTCACCCCTCCACTTT.

The chain links TRBV29-1 to TRBJ2-7; the match to TRBD2 covers 8 bases. The CDR3 is 16 amino acids. V shed 2 bases, J shed 2 bases, and the junction held 11 bases outside the gene matches. In germline, CDR1 is SQVTM, CDR2 ANQGSEA. CDR3 residues: CSVEKGRGGLAYEQYF. DNA for the CDR3: TGCAGCGTTGAAAAGGGTCGGGGGGGTCTTGCCTACGAGCAGTACTTC.

V usage is TRBV28 and J usage is TRBJ2-7, with 7 bases fitting TRBD1. This CDR3 comprises 14 residues. Germline V CDR1 and CDR2: MDHEN, SYDVKM. V was pared by 5 bases and J by 3 bases, with 7 bases of the junction left unmatched. The CDR3 is CASSHAGTVYEQYF. In DNA form, the CDR3 reads TGTGCCAGCAGTCACGCCGGGACAGTCTACGAGCAGTACTTC.

The rearrangement uses TRBV3-1 (or the pseudogene TRBV3-2) and TRBJ1-1; TRBD1 might be the D (6 bases). The CDR3 has 15 amino acids. The germline V gene has CDR1 LGHDT and CDR2 YNNKEL (reference sequence). Trimming cost V 5 bases and J 1 base, with 14 bases left between them. The CDR3 spells CASSLAARGNTEAFF. The CDR3 DNA follows: TGTGCCAGCAGCTTAGCCGCCAGGGGGAACACTGAAGCTTTCTTT.

The chain combines TRBV20-1 with TRBJ1-2, with a weak D call TRBD1 (5 bases). The ends were cut back, 6 bases at V and 7 bases at J, with 12 bases in the middle. CDR1 DFQATT and CDR2 SNEGSKA come from the germline V gene (reference sequence). There are 11 residues in the CDR3. In nucleotides, the CDR3 is TGCAGTGCCCCCCATACAGGTGGCTACACCTTC. The encoded protein is CSAPHTGGYTF.

This chain links TRBV11-2 with TRBJ1-6; D might be TRBD1 (5 bases). The germline V gene encodes CDR1 SGHAT and CDR2 FQNNGV. The V end was cut by 2 bases, the J end by 5 bases, with 19 bases between. This CDR3 region has 18 residues. CDR3 nucleotides: TGTGCCAGCAGCTTAAGGGTCCGGAGGGGTCAGAATAATTCACCCCTCCACTTT. Residues: CASSLRVRRGQNNSPLHF.

The chain is built from TRBV18 and TRBJ1-4; D might be TRBD1 (5 bases). Per germline, CDR1 KGHSH and CDR2 LQKENI. This CDR3 spans 13 amino acids. With 2 bases removed from V and 7 bases from J, the gap between germline ends came to 8 bases. The chain's CDR3 is CASSPGRGEKLFF. In DNA, the CDR3 is TGTGCCAGCTCACCAGGAAGGGGTGAAAAACTGTTTTTT.

The chain's CDR3 is CASSWDRDQPQHF. CDR3 DNA: TGTGCCAGCTCCTGGGACAGGGATCAGCCCCAGCATTTT. The chain recombines TRBV18 with TRBJ1-5; 9 bases align to TRBD1. CDR1 and CDR2 (germline): KGHSH, LQKENI. V gave up 6 bases and J gave up 5 bases; unmatched junction bases: 2. The CDR3 loop spans 13 amino acids.

J is TRBJ2-7 and V is TRBV7-6; tentatively, D is TRBD2 (5 bases). This CDR3 comprises 12 residues. Trimming pared 5 bases from V and 6 bases from J, leaving 11 bases between. From germline, CDR1 is SGHVS and CDR2 FNYEAQ. Written as DNA, the CDR3 is TGTGCCAGCAGCCCCCGGGGTGGCGAGCAGTACTTC. It yields the protein CASSPRGGEQYF.

This clone occurred once. CDR3 protein: CASSRREGNSYNSPLHF. The CDR3 nucleotides are TGTGCCAGTTCTAGGAGGGAGGGGAACTCCTATAATTCACCCCTCCACTTT. This sequence joins TRBV19 and TRBJ1-6; a weak D match, TRBD1 (5 bases). This CDR3 region has 17 residues. Trimming took 8 bases from V and 0 from J, leaving 17 bases between them. The V gene's germline CDR1 is LNHDA and CDR2 SQIVND (reference sequence).

This chain joins TRBV6-5 and TRBJ1-5; D remains ambiguous. Germline values: CDR1 MNHEY, CDR2 SVGAGI. V was pared by 2 bases and J by 4 bases, with 9 bases between. The CDR3 extends over 14 amino acids. In DNA, the CDR3 is TGTGCCAGCAGTTACCCCGGAGGGAATCAGCCCCAGCATTTT. This codes for CASSYPGGNQPQHF.

J is TRBJ2-2 and V is TRBV7-9; TRBD1 agrees at 9 bases. The CDR3 contains 15 residues. CDR1 is SEHNR and CDR2 is FQNEAQ in the germline V gene (reference sequence). Germline trimming cut 4 bases from V and 4 bases from J; bases unmatched to any gene: 4. The CDR3 bases are TGTGCCAGCAGCTCGGGACAGGGCTCCACCGGGGAGCTGTTTTTT. Residues: CASSSGQGSTGELFF.

The J gene is TRBJ1-3, the V gene TRBV3-1 (or the pseudogene TRBV3-2); unclear D gene. The ends were cut back, 3 bases at V and 0 bases at J, with 9 bases in the middle. Germline assignment: CDR1 LGHDT and CDR2 YNNKEL (reference sequence). This CDR3 has 15 residues. The CDR3 sequence: CASSHFRISGNTIYF. CDR3 in DNA: TGTGCCAGCAGCCATTTTAGAATCTCTGGAAACACCATATATTTT.

This clone came up once. The V gene is TRBV3-1 (or the pseudogene TRBV3-2), the J gene TRBJ2-7, with TRBD1 as a possible D gene (6 bases). Germline V lookup: CDR1 LGHDT, CDR2 YNNKEL (reference sequence). The ends were cut back, 6 bases at V and 3 bases at J, with 18 bases in the middle. This CDR3 has 15 residues. In DNA, the CDR3 is TGTGCCAGCAGAAGCCCGGGACACCACCGCTACGAGCAGTACTTC. It yields the protein CASRSPGHHRYEQYF.

This clone has just one count. The chain has TRBV12-3 or TRBV12-4 and TRBJ1-2, with a weak D call TRBD1 (6 bases). The CDR3 is made up of 13 amino acids. Trimming shortened V by 10 bases and J by 6 bases, and 18 bases separated the two germline ends. CDR3 DNA sequence: TGTGCCACACTTAAACAACAGGGTAATGGCTACACCTTC. Translating it yields CATLKQQGNGYTF.

This rearrangement joins TRBV19 to TRBJ1-5, with no clear D. The CDR3 extends over 16 amino acids. Germline values: CDR1 LNHDA, CDR2 SQIVND (reference sequence). V was shortened by 1 base and J by 4 bases, with 14 bases between the two germline ends. The CDR3, as DNA: TGTGCCAGTAGTATAGGAGGCCTCAGGAGGAATCAGCCCCAGCATTTT. Translating gives CASSIGGLRRNQPQHF.

The chain recombines TRBV7-3 with TRBJ2-3, with TRBD2 identical over 14 bases. CDR1 is SGHTA, CDR2 FQGTGA, per germline. The J segment lost 5 bases and the V segment lost 2 bases, leaving 15 bases of the junction unmatched. This CDR3 spans 20 amino acids. CDR3 in amino acids: CASSLYPLSTSGGAGDTQYF. CDR3 in DNA: TGTGCCAGCAGCTTATATCCCCTGTCGACTAGCGGGGGGGCAGGAGATACGCAGTATTTT.

The rearrangement links TRBV15 to TRBJ1-4; D is possibly TRBD1 (5 bases). V lost 3 bases and J lost 8, with 10 bases in between. The CDR3 has 13 residues. Germline CDR1 is LNHNV and CDR2 is YYDKDF (reference sequence). The DNA of the CDR3 is TGTGCCACCAGCAGTAACCAGGGCGAAAAACTGTTTTTT. Translating gives CATSSNQGEKLFF.

Regarding this clone: Germline is not matched at one junction end, which may reflect a read error. The identical CDR3 is also encoded by other nucleotide sequences in the sample. V gene TRBV12-3 or TRBV12-4 combines with J gene TRBJ1-2, with a tentative D call TRBD1 (6 bases). This CDR3 contains 13 residues. The CDR3 loop is CASRSGENYGYTF. In nucleotides, the CDR3 is TGCGCCAGCAGGTCAGGGGAAAACTATGGCTACACCTTC.

The chain is built from TRBV11-2 and TRBJ2-7; 8 bases align to TRBD1. Trimming removed 1 base from V and 4 bases from J; junction bases left unmatched: 0. CDR1 is SGHAT, CDR2 FQNNGV, per germline. There are 13 residues in the CDR3. The chain's CDR3 is CASSLGTGYEQYF. DNA for the CDR3: TGTGCCAGCAGCTTAGGGACAGGGTACGAGCAGTACTTC.

The genes are TRBV19 and TRBJ2-7; D is perhaps TRBD1 (5 bases). The V gene lost 5 bases and the J gene lost 6 bases, with 17 bases spanning the gap. This CDR3 has 14 residues. Germline CDR1 is LNHDA and CDR2 is SQIVND (reference sequence). The CDR3 region is CASSQTNTGSEQYF. In DNA form, the CDR3 reads TGTGCCAGTAGTCAAACCAATACAGGTTCCGAGCAGTACTTC.

This clone has a single count. The rearrangement uses TRBV6-1 and TRBJ2-7; D is perhaps TRBD2 (5 bases). Germline CDR1 MNHNS, CDR2 SASEGT. Trimming pared 1 base from V and 5 bases from J, leaving 6 bases between. CDR3 length: 12 amino acids. CDR3 sequence reads: CASSEDGDEQYF. CDR3 bases: TGTGCCAGCAGTGAAGACGGGGACGAGCAGTACTTC.

This chain joins TRBV18 and TRBJ2-2; unclear D gene. V was shortened by 2 bases and J by 2 bases, with 9 bases between the two germline ends. CDR3 length: 15 amino acids. Per the germline V gene, CDR1 is KGHSH and CDR2 is LQKENI. The CDR3 loop is CASSPTEFNTGELFF. The CDR3 coding sequence is TGTGCCAGCTCACCAACAGAATTCAACACCGGGGAGCTGTTTTTT.

The DNA for the CDR3 is TGCGCCAGCAGCCAAGATCGGACAGAGAATCAGCCCCAGCATTTT. Translated: CASSQDRTENQPQHF. This chain connects TRBV4-3 to TRBJ1-5, with D possibly matching TRBD1 (6 bases). The CDR3 spans 15 residues. Germline V lookup: CDR1 LGHNA, CDR2 YSLEER. Trimming cost V 0 bases and J 4 bases, with 10 bases left between them.

This chain uses TRBV27 with TRBJ2-2, with 8 positions matching TRBD2. This CDR3 contains 18 residues. V trimming: 5 bases; J trimming: 2 bases; junction bases outside the gene matches: 13. Per germline, CDR1 MNHEY and CDR2 SMNVEV (reference sequence). CDR3 residues: CASSRLPQAGANTGELFF. CDR3 coding DNA: TGTGCCAGCAGTCGCCTCCCCCAAGCGGGGGCTAACACCGGGGAGCTGTTTTTT.

In the case of this clone: One junction end disagrees with the germline gene, perhaps due to a read error. This chain uses TRBV7-9 with TRBJ1-6; a weak D match, TRBD1 (6 bases). The CDR3 loop spans 14 amino acids. The germline CDR1 and CDR2 sequences are SEHNR and FQNEAQ (reference sequence). CDR3 bases: TGTGCCAGCAGCCTCAGCACAGGGAATTCGCCCCTCCACTTT. Amino acid sequence: CASSLSTGNSPLHF.

The chain has TRBV11-2 and TRBJ2-3, with D hard to call. V was clipped by 6 bases and J by 0 bases, with 7 bases between them. Per germline, CDR1 SGHAT and CDR2 FQNNGV. The CDR3 contains 13 residues. CDR3 amino acids: CASSPESTDTQYF. CDR3 DNA: TGTGCCAGCAGTCCCGAGAGCACAGATACGCAGTATTTT.